This T cell receptor beta chain was identified in a study of T-cell reconstitution after alpha-beta-depleted transplantation in children. Regarding the study as a whole: Two months or so post-transplant, alpha-beta T cells reportedly derived from several hundred expanded graft clones. T-cell counts and diversity were attributed mostly to newly produced T cells one year after transplant. The origin of high day-60 TCRbeta diversity in some patients lay in surviving recipient T cells and thymic progenitors.

As for this clonotype: Its antigen is unknown.

V lost 0 bases and J lost 7, with 9 bases in between. The CDR3 consists of 13 residues. Germline values: CDR1 SGDLS, CDR2 YYNGEE. During its preparation, the TCRbeta library received unique molecular identifiers. MiXCR, run by TCRdb on the PCR reads, gives a single entry per CDR3 protein. This table has a few hundred thousand distinct CDR3 sequences, approximately 10% appearing once. The sequence came from a male patient under 10 years old who had a stem cell transplant for chronic granulomatous disease, so the T cells may come from the graft donor. V gene TRBV9 combines with J gene TRBJ2-3; D is ambiguous. Here the sequenced sample was peripheral blood, taken 180 days after TCRalphabeta/CD19-depleted stem cell transplant. Here the CDR3 DNA reads TGTGCCAGCAGCGTAGCTTTGCTGCATACGCAGTATTTT. As protein: CASSVALLHTQYF.